Given below is one T cell receptor beta chain in context. The specificity of this receptor is unknown. No much larger clone exists at a distance of one base, and base qualities are not known. This specimen comes from a study of T cell clonotyping in hematopoietic cell transplantation (TCRdb year 2021). About the investigation overall: The study collected some 150 blood samples from 35 to 40 consecutive transplant recipients and their related donors. Patients were recruited between late 2015 and 2017 and followed until September 2020 or death.

General study outcomes and caveats: The sample size was limited and the cells went unsorted, which meant the CD4 and CD8 repertoire contributions could not be told apart. Recipient TCR diversity fell after transplant, with pathologically expanded clonotypes rising progressively from day 30 to day 180. Inverse Simpson Index values from donors and from recipients before transplant predicted broader TCR repertoire diversity after transplant. Just a small fraction of recipient repertoires overlapped with donor repertoires, and more than 95% appeared de novo at the given depth.

A distance of 16 bases separates the germline ends of V and J, which lose 1 base and 6 bases respectively. CDR1 and CDR2, looked up from the germline V gene (reference sequence), are LNHDA and SQIVND. The CDR3 goes from the cysteine to the phenylalanine over 16 residues. CDR3 DNA only is kept here, 48 bases in frame from base 1. Blood samples for TCR beta sequencing were provided by related transplant donors. Nuclei Lysis Solution was used to extract genomic DNA from fresh or cryopreserved unfractionated peripheral blood mononuclear cells. The immunoSEQ assay, a bias-controlled multiplex PCR with V- and J-specific primers, was used to amplify TCR beta CDR3 regions from genomic DNA. A proprietary barcode and Illumina adapter sequences were added to the CDR3 amplicons in a second PCR step. CDR3 libraries were sequenced on an Illumina MiSeq instrument. The authors' pipeline ran thus. Export and quality control were done with immunoSEQ Analyzer 3.0, while downstream analyses used R Bioconductor and Immunarch. Only productive rearrangements in the normalized downsampled data set were used to calculate repertoire metrics. Clonotypes larger than 5 templates in the normalized cohort were defined as pathologically expanded. Repertoire diversity was measured with the Inverse Simpson Index. The non-normalized data set was used for CMV-specificity analyses so that all clonotypes could be captured. In its TCRdb copy, this immuneACCESS table keeps in-frame sequences only and misses some clones. Where compared with another copy, unresolved V genes explain less than half of these, and the others have no known cause. The D gene and trimming were derived from the DNA, and the V and J assignments and clone size from that table. The sample records 30,000 to 45,000 clones, 80% to 90% of which are singletons. In total, the top ten clones hold just under 2% of the sample.

The rearrangement joined TRBV19 to TRBJ2-1; TRBD1 is perhaps the D gene, given 6 matching bases. This receptor was taken from a woman in her thirties or forties in good health. Some clones in this sample may be carry-over from other donors' samples. Specimen: peripheral blood mononuclear cells. The CDR3 region has the sequence CASSIGGLAPRNEQFF. The nucleotide sequence reads TGTGCCAGTAGTATAGGGGGGCTAGCTCCCCGCAATGAGCAGTTCTTC.